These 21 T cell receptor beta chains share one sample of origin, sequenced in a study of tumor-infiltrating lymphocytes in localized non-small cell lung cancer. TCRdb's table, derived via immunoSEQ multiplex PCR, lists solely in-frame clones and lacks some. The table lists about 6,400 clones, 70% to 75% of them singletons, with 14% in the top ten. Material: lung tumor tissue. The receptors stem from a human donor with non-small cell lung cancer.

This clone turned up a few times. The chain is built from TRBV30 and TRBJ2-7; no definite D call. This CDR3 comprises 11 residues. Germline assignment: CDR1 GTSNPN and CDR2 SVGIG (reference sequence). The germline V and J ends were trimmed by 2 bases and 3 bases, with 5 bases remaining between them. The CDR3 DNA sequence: TGTGCCTGGAGTTGGGTCTACGAGCAGTACTTC. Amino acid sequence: CAWSWVYEQYF.

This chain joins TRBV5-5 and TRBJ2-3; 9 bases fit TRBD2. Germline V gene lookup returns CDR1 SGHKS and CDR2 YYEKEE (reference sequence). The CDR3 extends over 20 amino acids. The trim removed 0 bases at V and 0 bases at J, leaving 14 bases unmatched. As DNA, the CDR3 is TGTGCCAGCAGCTTGGAAGTCCCCCTAGCGGGGTTTTCTAGCACAGATACGCAGTATTTT. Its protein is CASSLEVPLAGFSSTDTQYF. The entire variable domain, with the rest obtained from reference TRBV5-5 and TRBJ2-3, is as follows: DAGVTQSPTHLIKTRGQQVTLRCSPISGHKSVSWYQQVLGQGPQFIFQYYEKEERGRGNFPDRFSARQFPNYSSELNVNALLLGDSALYLCASSLEVPLAGFSSTDTQYFGPGTRLTVL.

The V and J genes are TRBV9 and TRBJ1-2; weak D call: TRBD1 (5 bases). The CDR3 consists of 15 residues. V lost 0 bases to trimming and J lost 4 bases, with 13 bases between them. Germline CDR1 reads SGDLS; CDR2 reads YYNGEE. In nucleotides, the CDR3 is TGTGCCAGCAGCGTAGCGGGGGAACTGAGCTATGGCTACACCTTC. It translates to CASSVAGELSYGYTF.

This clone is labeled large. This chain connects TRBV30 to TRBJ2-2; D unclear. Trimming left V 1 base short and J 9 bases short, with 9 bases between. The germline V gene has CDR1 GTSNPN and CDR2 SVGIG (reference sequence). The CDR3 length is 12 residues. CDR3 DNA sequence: TGTGCCTGGAGTGACCAGGTCTGGGAGCTGTTTTTT. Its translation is CAWSDQVWELFF. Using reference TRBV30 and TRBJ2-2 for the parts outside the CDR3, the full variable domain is SQTIHQWPATLVQPVGSPLSLECTVEGTSNPNLYWYRQAAGRGLQLLFYSVGIGQISSEVPQNLSASRPQDRQFILSSKKLLLSDSGFYLCAWSDQVWELFFGEGSRLTVL.

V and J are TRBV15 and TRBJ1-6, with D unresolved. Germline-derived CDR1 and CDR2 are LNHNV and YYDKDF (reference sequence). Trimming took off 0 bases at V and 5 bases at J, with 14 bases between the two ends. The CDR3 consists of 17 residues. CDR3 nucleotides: TGTGCCACCAGCAGAGATGCTTCAGGTGAGCATAATTCACCCCTCCACTTT. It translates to CATSRDASGEHNSPLHF.

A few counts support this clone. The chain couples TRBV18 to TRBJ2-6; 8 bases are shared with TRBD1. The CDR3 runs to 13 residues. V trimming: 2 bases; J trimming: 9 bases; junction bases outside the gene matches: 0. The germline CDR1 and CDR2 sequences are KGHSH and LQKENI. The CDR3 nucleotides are TGTGCCAGCTCACCAGGGACAGGCAACGTCCTGACTTTC. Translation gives CASSPGTGNVLTF.

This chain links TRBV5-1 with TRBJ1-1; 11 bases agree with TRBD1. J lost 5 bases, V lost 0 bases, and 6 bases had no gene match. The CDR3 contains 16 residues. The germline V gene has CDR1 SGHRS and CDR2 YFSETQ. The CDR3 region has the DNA TGCGCCAGCAGCTTGGGGCTGGGACAGGGGGGTACTGAAGCTTTCTTT. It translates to CASSLGLGQGGTEAFF.

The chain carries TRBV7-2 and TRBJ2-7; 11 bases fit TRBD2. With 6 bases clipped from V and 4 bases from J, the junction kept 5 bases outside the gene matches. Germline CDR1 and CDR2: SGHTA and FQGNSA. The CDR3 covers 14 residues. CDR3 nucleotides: TGTGCCAGCAGGCCGGGACTAGCGGCGTACGAGCAGTACTTC. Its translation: CASRPGLAAYEQYF.

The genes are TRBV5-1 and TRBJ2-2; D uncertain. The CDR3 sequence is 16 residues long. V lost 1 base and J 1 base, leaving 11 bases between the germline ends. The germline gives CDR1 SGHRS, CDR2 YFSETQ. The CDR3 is CASSLFSRQNTGELFF. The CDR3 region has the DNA TGCGCCAGCAGCTTGTTTAGTCGGCAGAACACCGGGGAGCTGTTTTTT. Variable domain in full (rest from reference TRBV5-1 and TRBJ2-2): KAGVTQTPRYLIKTRGQQVTLSCSPISGHRSVSWYQQTPGQGLQFLFEYFSETQRNKGNFPGRFSGRQFSNSRSEMNVSTLELGDSALYLCASSLFSRQNTGELFFGEGSRLTVL.

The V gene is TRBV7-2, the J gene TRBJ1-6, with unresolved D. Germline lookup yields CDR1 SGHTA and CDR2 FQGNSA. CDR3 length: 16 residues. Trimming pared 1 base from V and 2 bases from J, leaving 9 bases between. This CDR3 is CASSLELAPYNSPLHF. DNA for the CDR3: TGTGCCAGCAGCTTAGAGTTAGCTCCCTATAATTCACCCCTCCACTTT.

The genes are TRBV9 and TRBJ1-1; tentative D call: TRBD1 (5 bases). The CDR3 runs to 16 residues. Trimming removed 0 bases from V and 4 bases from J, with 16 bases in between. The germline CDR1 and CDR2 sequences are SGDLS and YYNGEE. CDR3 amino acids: CASSVAPQGSSTEAFF. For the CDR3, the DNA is TGTGCCAGCAGCGTAGCCCCCCAGGGTTCGAGCACTGAAGCTTTCTTT.

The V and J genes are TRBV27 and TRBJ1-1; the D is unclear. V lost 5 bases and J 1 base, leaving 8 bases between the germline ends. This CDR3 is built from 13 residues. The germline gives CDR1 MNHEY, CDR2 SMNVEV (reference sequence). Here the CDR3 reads CASSPAKNTEAFF. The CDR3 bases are TGTGCCAGCAGTCCTGCGAAGAACACTGAAGCTTTCTTT.

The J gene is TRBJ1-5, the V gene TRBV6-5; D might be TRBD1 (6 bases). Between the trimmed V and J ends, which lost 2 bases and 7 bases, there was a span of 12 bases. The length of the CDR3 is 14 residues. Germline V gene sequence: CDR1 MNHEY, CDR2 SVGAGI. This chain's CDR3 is CASSYGRGGQPQHF. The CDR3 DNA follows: TGTGCCAGCAGTTACGGCAGGGGAGGGCAGCCCCAGCATTTT.

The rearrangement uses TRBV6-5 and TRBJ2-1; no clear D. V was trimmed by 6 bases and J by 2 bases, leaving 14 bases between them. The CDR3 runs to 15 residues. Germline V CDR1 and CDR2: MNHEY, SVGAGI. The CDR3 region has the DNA TGTGCCAGCAGATCTCTGATATACGCCTACAATGAGCAGTTCTTC. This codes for CASRSLIYAYNEQFF.

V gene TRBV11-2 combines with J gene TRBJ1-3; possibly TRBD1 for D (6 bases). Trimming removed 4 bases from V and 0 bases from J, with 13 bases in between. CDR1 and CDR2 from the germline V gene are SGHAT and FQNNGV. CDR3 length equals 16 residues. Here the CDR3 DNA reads TGTGCCAGCAGCTCCAACAGGGCCAGCTCTGGAAACACCATATATTTT. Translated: CASSSNRASSGNTIYF. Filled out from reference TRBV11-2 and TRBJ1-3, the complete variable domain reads EAGVAQSPRYKIIEKRQSVAFWCNPISGHATLYWYQQILGQGPKLLIQFQNNGVVDDSQLPKDRFSAERLKGVDSTLKIQPAKLEDSAVYLCASSSNRASSGNTIYFGEGSWLTVV.

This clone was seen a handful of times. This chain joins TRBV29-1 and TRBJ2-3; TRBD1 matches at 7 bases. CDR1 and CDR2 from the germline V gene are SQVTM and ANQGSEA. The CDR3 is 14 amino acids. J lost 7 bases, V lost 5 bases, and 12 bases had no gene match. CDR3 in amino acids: CSVLRQGMGNTQYF. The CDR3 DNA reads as TGCAGCGTTCTTAGACAGGGTATGGGGAATACGCAGTATTTT.

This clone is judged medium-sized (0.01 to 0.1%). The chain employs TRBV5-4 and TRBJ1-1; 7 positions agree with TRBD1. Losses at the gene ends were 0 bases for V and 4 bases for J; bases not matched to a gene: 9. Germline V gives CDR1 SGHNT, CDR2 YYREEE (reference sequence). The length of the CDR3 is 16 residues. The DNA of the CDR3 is TGTGCCAGCAGCTTGGCCAAGAGGGGGCAAGGCACTGAAGCTTTCTTT. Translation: CASSLAKRGQGTEAFF.

CDR3 sequence (DNA): TGCGCCAGCAGCTTCGGCTCCGGGCCGTACAATCAGCCCCAGCATTTT. This codes for CASSFGSGPYNQPQHF. The rearrangement links TRBV5-1 to TRBJ1-5; D gene unclear. This CDR3 is 16 amino acids long. CDR1 is SGHRS and CDR2 is YFSETQ in the germline V gene. Trimming removed 2 bases from V and 3 bases from J, with 15 bases in between.

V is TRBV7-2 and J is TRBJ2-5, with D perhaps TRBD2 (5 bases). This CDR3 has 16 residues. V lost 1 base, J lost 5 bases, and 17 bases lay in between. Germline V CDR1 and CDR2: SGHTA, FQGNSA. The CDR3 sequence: CASSLESVRVGETQYF. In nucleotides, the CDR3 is TGTGCCAGCAGCTTAGAGAGTGTGAGGGTCGGGGAGACCCAGTACTTC.

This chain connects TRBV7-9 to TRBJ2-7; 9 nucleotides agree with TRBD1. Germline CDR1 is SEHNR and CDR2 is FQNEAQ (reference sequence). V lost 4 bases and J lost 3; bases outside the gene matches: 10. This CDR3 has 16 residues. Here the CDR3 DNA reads TGTGCCAGCAGCTCAGGCGCGGGGACAGGGAACTACGAGCAGTACTTC. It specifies CASSSGAGTGNYEQYF. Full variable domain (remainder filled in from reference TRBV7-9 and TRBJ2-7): DTGVSQNPRHKITKRGQNVTFRCDPISEHNRLYWYRQTLGQGPEFLTYFQNEAQLEKSRLLSDRFSAERPKGSFSTLEIQRTEQGDSAMYLCASSSGAGTGNYEQYFGPGTRLTVT.

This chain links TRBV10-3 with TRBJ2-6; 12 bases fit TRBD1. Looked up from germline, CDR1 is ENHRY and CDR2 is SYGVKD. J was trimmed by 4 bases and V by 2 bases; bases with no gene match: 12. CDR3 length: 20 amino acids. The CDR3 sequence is CAISEIRGGQGASGANVLTF. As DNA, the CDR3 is TGTGCCATCAGTGAGATCCGGGGGGGACAGGGGGCGTCCGGGGCCAACGTCCTGACTTTC.